These 11 T cell receptor beta chains came from one sample sequenced in a study of T cells in Graves' hyperthyroidism and ophthalmopathy. The investigators amplified TCR beta CDR3 regions from RNA transcripts. TCR CDR3 underwent first-round RT-PCR with the HTBI primer set. TCRdb reanalysed the multiplex PCR reads using MiXCR and keeps one entry per CDR3 protein. The repertoire holds 200,000 to 250,000 distinct CDR3 sequences, with 15% to 20% as singletons. The sequenced material came from blood. These TCRs come from a man aged 50 to 59 with Graves' hyperthyroidism.

This clonotype occurred many times. This chain joins TRBV28 and TRBJ2-1; D not certain. Deletions cut 3 bases from V and 0 bases from J, with 6 bases between. The germline gives CDR1 MDHEN, CDR2 SYDVKM. The CDR3 has 14 residues. CDR3 nucleotide sequence: TGTGCCAGCAGTTTGCAGCTCTCCTACAATGAGCAGTTCTTC. Translated: CASSLQLSYNEQFF.

The sample holds one count of this clonotype. CDR3 protein: CASSEEGGGSYEQYF. The CDR3, as DNA: TGTGCCAGCAGTGAGGAGGGGGGGGGGTCCTACGAGCAGTACTTC. The V call is TRBV7-2, the J call TRBJ2-7; D may be TRBD2 (7 bases). The CDR3 runs 15 residues. Germline V gene lookup returns CDR1 SGHTA and CDR2 FQGNSA. V lost 6 bases, J lost 1 base, and 16 bases lay in between.

This clonotype was observed at least ten times. The chain is built from TRBV7-8 and TRBJ2-7; 10 bases map to TRBD2. Trimming took 5 bases from V and 4 from J; bases not matched to a gene: 14. The CDR3 consists of 17 residues. The germline CDR1 and CDR2 sequences are SGHVS and FQNEAQ. The CDR3: CASSHNRELAGSYEQYF. The CDR3 DNA follows: TGTGCCAGCAGCCACAACAGGGAACTAGCGGGATCTTACGAGCAGTACTTC.

This clonotype was observed at least ten times. The chain joins TRBV2 to TRBJ2-5; 11 nucleotides align to TRBD1. Germline CDR1 and CDR2: SNHLY and FYNNEI. The CDR3 is made up of 16 amino acids. The V segment lost 6 bases and the J segment 2 bases; nucleotides outside the gene matches: 8. The CDR3 here is CASRDPGQGVQETQYF. DNA of the CDR3: TGTGCCAGCAGAGATCCGGGACAGGGGGTACAAGAGACCCAGTACTTC.

This clonotype has more than one count but fewer than ten. This chain joins TRBV20-1 and TRBJ2-4; unclear D gene. Looked up from germline, CDR1 is DFQATT and CDR2 is SNEGSKA (reference sequence). This CDR3 spans 13 amino acids. V gave up 0 bases and J gave up 6 bases, with 9 bases separating them. The CDR3, as DNA: TGCAGTGCTAGAGATCCTAATGGAAACATTCAGTACTTC. It translates to CSARDPNGNIQYF.

This clonotype was seen repeatedly, ten times or more. The CDR3 DNA follows: TGTGCCAGCAGCCAAGGTGGGATAGGTGAGCAGTACTTC. It codes for CASSQGGIGEQYF. The chain couples TRBV3-1 to TRBJ2-7, with D uncertain. The CDR3 runs 13 residues. Germline CDR1 is LGHDT and CDR2 is YNNKEL (reference sequence). V shed 1 base and J shed 7 bases, with 11 bases lying between them.

This clonotype was recorded many times. V usage is TRBV6-1 and J usage is TRBJ1-5; TRBD1 aligns across 7 bases. CDR1 is MNHNS and CDR2 is SASEGT in the germline V gene. V was clipped by 3 bases and J by 6 bases; unmatched bases: 5. CDR3 length: 14 amino acids. The DNA for the CDR3 is TGTGCCAGCAGTGACGGACAGGTGAGTCAGCCCCAGCATTTT. It yields the protein CASSDGQVSQPQHF.

The V call is TRBV6-2 or TRBV6-3, the J call TRBJ1-5; D remains ambiguous. The CDR3 runs 12 residues. V was trimmed by 1 base and J by 6 bases, leaving 4 bases between them. Germline CDR1 reads MNHEY; CDR2 reads SVGEGT. The CDR3 region is CASSYFTQPQHF. For the CDR3, the DNA is TGTGCCAGCAGTTACTTCACTCAGCCCCAGCATTTT.

This clonotype was recorded at least ten times. The chain joins TRBV12-3 or TRBV12-4 to TRBJ1-1; 11 bases align to TRBD1. This CDR3 is built from 14 residues. The V and J ends lost 7 bases and 10 bases, in that order; junction bases with no gene match: 11. The CDR3 loop is CASTRDRGSLGAFF. The CDR3 region has the DNA TGTGCCAGCACCCGGGACAGGGGGTCTCTAGGAGCTTTCTTT.

This clonotype has ten or more counts. The chain is built from TRBV18 and TRBJ1-5; no clear D gene. This CDR3 has 14 residues. The V gene's germline CDR1 is KGHSH and CDR2 LQKENI. The V end lost 2 bases, the J end lost 0 bases, and 5 bases lay between the germline ends. CDR3 sequence: CASSPGFSNQPQHF. DNA of the CDR3: TGTGCCAGCTCACCAGGTTTTAGCAATCAGCCCCAGCATTTT.

V gene TRBV5-4 combines with J gene TRBJ1-1; 8 nucleotides agree with TRBD1. CDR1 SGHNT and CDR2 YYREEE come from the germline V gene (reference sequence). The CDR3 extends over 16 amino acids. Losses at the gene ends were 0 bases for V and 3 bases for J; bases not matched to a gene: 7. This CDR3 reads CASSLETGEGDTEAFF. The CDR3 region has the DNA TGTGCCAGCAGCTTGGAGACAGGGGAGGGGGACACTGAAGCTTTCTTT. Complete variable domain (other parts from reference TRBV5-4 and TRBJ1-1): ETGVTQSPTHLIKTRGQQVTLRCSSQSGHNTVSWYQQALGQGPQFIFQYYREEENGRGNFPPRFSGLQFPNYSSELNVNALELDDSALYLCASSLETGEGDTEAFFGQGTRLTVV.